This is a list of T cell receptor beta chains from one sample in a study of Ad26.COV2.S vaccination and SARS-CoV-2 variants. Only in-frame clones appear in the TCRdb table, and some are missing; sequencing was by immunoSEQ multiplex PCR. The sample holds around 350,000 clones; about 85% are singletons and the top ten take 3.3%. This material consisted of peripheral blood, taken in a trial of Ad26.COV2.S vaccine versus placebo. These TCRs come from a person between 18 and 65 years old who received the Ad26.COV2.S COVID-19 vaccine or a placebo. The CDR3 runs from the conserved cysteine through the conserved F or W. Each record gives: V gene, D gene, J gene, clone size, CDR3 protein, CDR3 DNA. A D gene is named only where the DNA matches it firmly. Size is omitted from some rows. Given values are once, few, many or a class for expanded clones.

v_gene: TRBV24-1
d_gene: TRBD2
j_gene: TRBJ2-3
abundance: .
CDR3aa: CATRRGRTDTQYF
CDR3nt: TGTGCCACCCGGCGCGGGAGGACAGATACGCAGTATTTT

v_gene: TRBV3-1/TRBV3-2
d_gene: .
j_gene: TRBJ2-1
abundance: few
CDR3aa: CASSPHLEVNEQFF
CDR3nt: TGTGCCAGCAGCCCCCACCTAGAGGTCAATGAGCAGTTCTTC

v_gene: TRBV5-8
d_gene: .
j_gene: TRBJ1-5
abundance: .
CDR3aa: CASTLGRRANSNQPQHF
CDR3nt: TGTGCCAGCACCCTAGGACGTAGAGCTAATAGCAATCAGCCCCAGCATTTT

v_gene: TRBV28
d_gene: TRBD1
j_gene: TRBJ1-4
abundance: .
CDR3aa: CASSPRGGENEKLFF
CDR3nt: TGTGCCAGCAGCCCTAGAGGGGGCGAAAATGAAAAACTGTTTTTT

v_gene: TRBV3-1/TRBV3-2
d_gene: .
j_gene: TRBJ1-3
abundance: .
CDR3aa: CASSQGTRSGNTIYF
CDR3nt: TGTGCCAGCAGCCAAGGAACCCGTTCTGGAAACACCATATATTTT

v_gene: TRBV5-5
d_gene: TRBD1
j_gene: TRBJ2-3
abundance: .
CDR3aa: CASRLTGADTQYF
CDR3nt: TGTGCCAGCAGGTTGACAGGGGCAGATACGCAGTATTTT

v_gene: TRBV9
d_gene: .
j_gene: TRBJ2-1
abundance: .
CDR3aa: CASSVVQGSSYNEQFF
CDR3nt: TGTGCCAGCAGCGTGGTTCAGGGCAGTTCCTACAATGAGCAGTTCTTC

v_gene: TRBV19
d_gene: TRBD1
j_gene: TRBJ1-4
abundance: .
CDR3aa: CASSIGQATNEKLFF
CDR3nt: TGTGCCAGTAGTATCGGACAGGCAACTAATGAAAAACTGTTTTTT

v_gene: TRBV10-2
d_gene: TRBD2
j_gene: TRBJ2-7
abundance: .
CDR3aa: CAATGTSVYEQYF
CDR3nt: TGCGCCGCCACCGGGACTAGCGTCTACGAGCAGTACTTC

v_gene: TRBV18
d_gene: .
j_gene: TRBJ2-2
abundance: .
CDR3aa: CASSPRTVNTGELFF
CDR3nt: TGTGCCAGCTCACCACGGACGGTGAACACCGGGGAGCTGTTTTTT